A selection of T cell receptor beta chains follows, all from one sample in a study of blood T cell repertoires in COVID-19. The table came from immunoSEQ multiplex PCR; TCRdb's copy has only in-frame clones and leaves some out. The data contain around 180,000 clones, about 91% of them singletons. The sample comprised PBMCs or T cells enriched from blood (not recorded which). Receptors were obtained from a woman aged 35 to 49 with acute COVID-19. The CDR3 runs from the conserved cysteine through the conserved F or W. A D gene is named only where the DNA matches it firmly. Size is stated for part of the rows, as once, few or many counts, or as a class when the clone is expanded.

V gene	D gene	clone size	CDR3 length	J gene	CDR3 protein	CDR3 DNA
TRBV3-1/TRBV3-2	NA	NA	17	TRBJ1-1	CASSQLLPGFFNTEAFF	TGTGCCAGCAGCCAACTGCTTCCGGGATTTTTCAACACTGAAGCTTTCTTT
TRBV18	NA	once	16	TRBJ2-6	CASSPARGTGANVLTF	TGTGCCAGCTCCCCCGCTAGGGGGACTGGGGCCAACGTCCTGACTTTC
TRBV18	TRBD2	NA	14	TRBJ2-1	CASSSLAGAQEQFF	TGTGCCAGCTCATCACTAGCGGGAGCTCAAGAGCAGTTCTTC
TRBV5-4	NA	NA	14	TRBJ2-5	CAGRQGLSQETQYF	TGTGCCGGCCGACAGGGACTGAGCCAAGAGACCCAGTACTTC
TRBV5-1	TRBD1	NA	15	TRBJ2-2	CASRQQGAQTGELFF	TGCGCCAGCAGGCAACAGGGGGCGCAGACCGGGGAGCTGTTTTTT
TRBV6-6	TRBD1	once	13	TRBJ2-7	CASKGGRSYEQYF	TGTGCCAGCAAAGGGGGCCGCTCCTACGAGCAGTACTTC
TRBV6-1	NA	once	11	TRBJ2-3	CASSDIDTQYF	TGTGCCAGCAGTGATATAGATACGCAGTATTTT
TRBV28	NA	NA	16	TRBJ1-3	CASSLYEGDVTNTIYF	TGTGCCAGCAGTTTATATGAGGGGGACGTAACAAACACCATATATTTT
TRBV19	TRBD1	NA	21	TRBJ2-7	CASSKRPSSTGADSASYEQYF	TGTGCCAGTAGTAAGAGACCCTCGTCGACAGGGGCCGATTCCGCCTCCTACGAGCAGTACTTC
TRBV4-1	NA	NA	17	TRBJ2-6	CASSPVLQGSGANVLTF	TGCGCCAGCAGCCCGGTTCTTCAGGGCTCTGGGGCCAACGTCCTGACTTTC
TRBV9	NA	few	17	TRBJ1-5	CASSRRGGTLSNQPQHF	TGTGCCAGCAGCCGACGTGGGGGGACCTTATCGAATCAGCCCCAGCATTTT
TRBV2	TRBD2	NA	18	TRBJ2-1	CASSEESSGASSYNEQFF	TGTGCCAGCAGTGAAGAGAGTAGCGGGGCGAGCTCCTACAATGAGCAGTTCTTC
TRBV5-1	NA	once	14	TRBJ1-4	CASSLGQPNEKLFF	TGCGCCAGCAGCTTGGGACAGCCTAATGAAAAACTGTTTTTT
TRBV3-1/TRBV3-2	NA	NA	15	TRBJ1-3	CASSQDIGAGNTIYF	TGTGCCAGCAGCCAAGATATAGGGGCCGGAAACACCATATATTTT
TRBV6-5	NA	few	16	TRBJ2-2	CASSYGTGPNTGELFF	TGTGCCAGCAGTTACGGCACAGGGCCGAACACCGGGGAGCTGTTTTTT
TRBV9	TRBD1	NA	17	TRBJ2-5	CASSIRPGTGGGETQYF	TGTGCCAGCAGCATCAGACCCGGGACAGGGGGCGGCGAGACCCAGTACTTC
TRBV4-1	TRBD1	NA	15	TRBJ1-4	CASSQDGTGNEKLFF	TGCGCCAGCAGCCAAGACGGGACAGGTAATGAAAAACTGTTTTTT
TRBV6-2/TRBV6-3	NA	few	13	TRBJ1-3	CASSRGSGNTIYF	TGTGCCAGCAGTAGGGGGTCTGGAAACACCATATATTTT
TRBV29-1	TRBD2	NA	14	TRBJ2-1	CSVVLAGGPDEQFF	TGCAGCGTCGTACTAGCGGGAGGGCCAGATGAGCAGTTCTTC
TRBV7-2	NA	NA	15	TRBJ1-5	CASSRGQYSNQPQHF	TGTGCCAGCAGCCGTGGACAGTATAGCAATCAGCCCCAGCATTTT